This T cell receptor (beta chain) was obtained from a study of blood T cells in healthy people across ages. Overall study results and limits: Whereas aged donors had fewer naive CD4+ cells, long-lived donors had more of them and higher diversity.

V was cut by 0 bases and J by 0 bases, with 7 bases left in between. The CDR3 is 15 amino acids. Germline values: CDR1 SGHTA, CDR2 FQGNSA. A word on this clonotype: Its antigen remains unknown.

PCR was performed a second time for roughly 7 to 12 cycles using a sample-barcoded 5' primer and a J-beta primer mix. TCRdb reanalysed the 5' RACE reads using MiXCR and keeps one entry per CDR3 protein. The sample holds roughly 410,000 distinct CDR3 sequences; 52% are singletons and the top ten take around 53%. V is TRBV7-2 and J is TRBJ2-3; a weak D match, TRBD1 (5 bases). This receptor was taken from a man in his fifties or sixties in good health. The specimen was blood. This CDR3 is CASSLAAGSTDTQYF. As DNA, the CDR3 is TGTGCCAGCAGCTTAGCGGCAGGGAGCACAGATACGCAGTATTTT.